One and the same sample provided the 14 T cell receptor beta chains below, sequenced in a study of blood T cell repertoires in COVID-19. Assay: immunoSEQ multiplex PCR; the TCRdb copy retains only in-frame clones and omits some. The table shows about 250,000 clones, with approximately 83% occurring only once. The sample was peripheral blood. Every receptor here comes from a man over 45 with active or convalescent COVID-19.

The chain links TRBV29-1 to TRBJ1-1; 9 bases map to TRBD1. Germline CDR1 SQVTM, CDR2 ANQGSEA. The trim removed 7 bases at V and 0 bases at J, leaving 3 bases unmatched. This CDR3 has 13 residues. DNA of the CDR3: TGCAGCGGAGGGACAGGGTTGAACACTGAAGCTTTCTTT. Translation: CSGGTGLNTEAFF.

The V gene is TRBV19, the J gene TRBJ2-7; 9 bases map to TRBD1. This CDR3 region has 15 residues. Germline-derived CDR1 and CDR2 are LNHDA and SQIVND (reference sequence). Germline trimming cut 5 bases from V and 3 bases from J; bases unmatched to any gene: 8. The CDR3 loop reads CASSPGQGLFYEQYF. Written as DNA, the CDR3 is TGTGCCAGTAGTCCGGGACAGGGACTATTCTACGAGCAGTACTTC.

CDR3 coding DNA: TGTGCCACCGAGCCGGGGGGAAATAATTCACCCCTCCACTTT. Its protein product is CATEPGGNNSPLHF. This chain connects TRBV6-6 to TRBJ1-6; perhaps TRBD1 as D (5 bases). The CDR3 spans 14 residues. The germline CDR1 and CDR2 sequences are MNHNY and SVGAGI (reference sequence). Deletions cut 10 bases from V and 5 bases from J, with 15 bases between.

The chain combines TRBV7-3 with TRBJ1-6; D not certain. Between the trimmed V and J ends, which lost 5 bases and 4 bases, there was a span of 6 bases. CDR3 length: 13 residues. Per germline, CDR1 SGHTA and CDR2 FQGTGA. As DNA, the CDR3 is TGTGCCAGCAGCCCAGGATATAATTCACCCCTCCACTTT. Protein sequence: CASSPGYNSPLHF.

V is TRBV7-2 and J is TRBJ1-1; D not resolved. This CDR3 region has 13 residues. The germline V gene encodes CDR1 SGHTA and CDR2 FQGNSA. V lost 2 bases to trimming and J lost 5 bases, with 9 bases between them. The CDR3: CASSLNGRTEAFF. The CDR3 bases are TGTGCCAGCAGCTTAAATGGCAGGACTGAAGCTTTCTTT.

V and J are TRBV7-3 and TRBJ2-1, with 8 bases aligning to TRBD1. Germline V gene sequence: CDR1 SGHTA, CDR2 FQGTGA. The CDR3 sequence is 15 residues long. The trim removed 4 bases at V and 5 bases at J, leaving 7 bases unmatched. The CDR3 spells CASSSRTGIDNEQFF. CDR3 coding DNA: TGTGCCAGCAGCTCCCGGACAGGGATCGACAATGAGCAGTTCTTC.

This chain uses TRBV4-1 with TRBJ1-6, with D perhaps matching TRBD1 (6 bases). Germline CDR1 reads MGHRA; CDR2 reads YSYEKL. This CDR3 is 18 amino acids long. Deletions cut 0 bases from V and 10 bases from J, with 22 bases between. This CDR3 reads CASSQEGVSRGSWSPLHF. CDR3 bases: TGCGCCAGCAGCCAAGAAGGGGTCAGCAGGGGAAGTTGGTCACCCCTCCACTTT.

V usage is TRBV5-1 and J usage is TRBJ2-6, with 12 bases lining up with TRBD1. Germline V CDR1 and CDR2: SGHRS, YFSETQ. This CDR3 has 18 amino acids. Trimming at V came to 7 bases and at J to 2 bases, leaving 10 bases not matched to a gene. This chain's CDR3 is CASEPGTGGVAGANVLTF. The CDR3 nucleotides read TGCGCCAGCGAGCCCGGGACAGGGGGCGTAGCTGGGGCCAACGTCCTGACTTTC.

The chain carries TRBV19 and TRBJ1-1; no firm D call. Germline CDR1 reads LNHDA; CDR2 reads SQIVND (reference sequence). V was pared by 10 bases and J by 0 bases, with 18 bases between. CDR3 length: 15 amino acids. The CDR3 region has the DNA TGTGCCACCTTAGAGGCCGTCGGGTTGAACACTGAAGCTTTCTTT. It translates to CATLEAVGLNTEAFF.

The rearrangement links TRBV19 to TRBJ1-1; a weak D match, TRBD1 (6 bases). The CDR3 length is 15 residues. With 5 bases removed from V and 0 bases from J, the gap between germline ends came to 13 bases. The germline CDR1 and CDR2 sequences are LNHDA and SQIVND (reference sequence). CDR3 bases: TGTGCCAGTAGTGGCGGACAGTTCATGAACACTGAAGCTTTCTTT. It specifies CASSGGQFMNTEAFF. The full variable domain, its missing parts supplied by reference TRBV19 and TRBJ1-1, is DGGITQSPKYLFRKEGQNVTLSCEQNLNHDAMYWYRQDPGQGLRLIYYSQIVNDFQKGDIAEGYSVSREKKESFPLTVTSAQKNPTAFYLCASSGGQFMNTEAFFGQGTRLTVV.

The genes are TRBV5-6 and TRBJ1-2, with 7 positions matching TRBD1. In germline, CDR1 is SGHDT, CDR2 YYEEEE. There are 14 residues in the CDR3. With 4 bases clipped from V and 4 bases from J, the junction kept 7 bases outside the gene matches. The CDR3 nucleotides read TGTGCCAGCAGCGCGACAGGGATCCTCTATGGCTACACCTTC. It translates to CASSATGILYGYTF. The variable domain in full, with the rest retrieved from reference TRBV5-6 and TRBJ1-2, is DAGVTQSPTHLIKTRGQQVTLRCSPKSGHDTVSWYQQALGQGPQFIFQYYEEEERQRGNFPDRFSGHQFPNYSSELNVNALLLGDSALYLCASSATGILYGYTFGSGTRLTVV.

The chain recombines TRBV5-1 with TRBJ2-4, with 11 bases fitting TRBD1. This CDR3 is 15 amino acids long. V was pared by 6 bases and J by 5 bases, with 7 bases of the junction left unmatched. Germline V gene lookup returns CDR1 SGHRS and CDR2 YFSETQ. DNA of the CDR3: TGCGCCAGCACCCGGACAGGGGGCTCCCAAAACATTCAGTACTTC. As protein: CASTRTGGSQNIQYF.

This chain connects TRBV9 to TRBJ1-1; TRBD1 agrees at 7 bases. This CDR3 comprises 14 residues. V lost 3 bases to trimming and J lost 3 bases; unmatched junction nucleotides: 5. Per the germline V gene, CDR1 is SGDLS and CDR2 is YYNGEE. The CDR3 nucleotides are TGTGCCAGCAGCGGACAGGGTAGGGACACTGAAGCTTTCTTT. This gives the protein CASSGQGRDTEAFF.

The sample holds a few counts of this clone. The chain has TRBV7-2 and TRBJ2-7; weak D call: TRBD2 (5 bases). Trimming left V 5 bases short and J 6 bases short, with 11 bases between. The CDR3 is 12 residues long. CDR1 SGHTA and CDR2 FQGNSA come from the germline V gene. The CDR3 DNA is TGTGCCAGCAGCCCTGGACTGGGCGAGCAGTACTTC. This codes for CASSPGLGEQYF.